This T cell receptor (beta chain) was recorded in a study of T-cell memory formation after mild COVID-19. Study-wide background: Clusters of TCRs were largely donor specific.

TCRdb reprocessed the 5' RACE reads with MiXCR, giving one entry per CDR3 protein. The sample records around 250,000 distinct CDR3 sequences, 15% to 20% being singletons. Findings and limits, study-wide: Unconfirmed was the SARS-CoV-2 specificity of second-wave clones that peaked on day 37.

This clonotype was detected a few times. Its antigen is not known. CDR1 is SEHNR and CDR2 is FQNEAQ in the germline V gene (reference sequence). Trimming shortened V by 2 bases and J by 1 base, and 8 bases separated the two germline ends. CDR3 length: 14 amino acids. The clonotype originates from a man between 18 and 29 years old who had mild COVID-19 (a few samples of this study predate the infection). Cell type and time point are not known. The chain links TRBV7-9 to TRBJ1-1; D unresolved. The sequenced material came from PBMCs or a T cell subset sorted from them (not recorded which). The CDR3 region has the DNA TGTGCCAGCAGCTTATTAGGGCAGAACACTGAAGCTTTCTTT. Its protein product is CASSLLGQNTEAFF.